Shown below are 26 T cell receptor beta chains from a single sample sequenced in a study of T cell responses to AZD1222 COVID-19 vaccine. Profiled with immunoSEQ multiplex PCR; TCRdb holds only in-frame clones, not every one. The table includes under 150,000 clones, 88% detected once. Source: peripheral blood, taken on day 0 of MenACWY control vaccination. The receptor source for this set is an adult in good health.

The genes are TRBV5-6 and TRBJ1-2; 8 bases match TRBD1. Looked up from germline, CDR1 is SGHDT and CDR2 is YYEEEE. V lost 4 bases and J lost 8; bases outside the gene matches: 4. The CDR3 is 12 residues long. This CDR3 reads CASSLDREGYTF. CDR3 DNA sequence: TGTGCCAGCAGCCTGGACAGGGAAGGCTACACCTTC.

In this sample, this clone turned up a few times. The chain couples TRBV3-1 (or the pseudogene TRBV3-2) to TRBJ2-7; tentative D call: TRBD1 (5 bases). Per germline, CDR1 LGHDT and CDR2 YNNKEL (reference sequence). Trimming shortened V by 3 bases and J by 2 bases, and 11 bases separated the two germline ends. This CDR3 comprises 14 residues. The CDR3 here is CASSHRQRTYEQYF. CDR3 nucleotides: TGTGCCAGCAGCCACCGACAGAGAACCTACGAGCAGTACTTC.

This clone appeared a single time. The V gene is TRBV6-5, the J gene TRBJ1-4; 8 bases match TRBD1. V dropped 0 bases and J dropped 8; count of bases not matched to a gene: 5. Germline loops: CDR1 MNHEY, CDR2 SVGAGI. CDR3 size: 15 residues. CDR3 protein: CASSYSGTGREKLFF. CDR3 bases: TGTGCCAGCAGTTACTCAGGGACAGGTAGAGAAAAACTGTTTTTT.

The chain links TRBV27 to TRBJ2-6; the D gene is possibly TRBD2 (6 bases). Germline values: CDR1 MNHEY, CDR2 SMNVEV (reference sequence). CDR3 length equals 20 residues. V lost 2 bases, J lost 0 bases, and 20 bases lay in between. CDR3 coding DNA: TGTGCCAGCAGTTTACGAGGACCGGGACTCAGATTCTCTGGGGCCAACGTCCTGACTTTC. It specifies CASSLRGPGLRFSGANVLTF.

The chain joins TRBV10-1 to TRBJ2-5, with TRBD2 matching 9 bases. CDR1 is WNHNN, CDR2 SYGVQD, per germline (reference sequence). The junction had 4 bases not matched to a gene; V was cut back by 3 bases and J by 2 bases. The CDR3 runs 15 residues. The CDR3 DNA reads TGCGCCAGCAGTGACCCCCTAGCGGGGCAAGAGACCCAGTACTTC. It is translated as CASSDPLAGQETQYF.

A single count supports this clone. This sequence joins TRBV12-5 and TRBJ2-2; 7 positions agree with TRBD2. The CDR3 sequence is 16 residues long. V lost 0 bases, J lost 7 bases, and 8 bases stayed unmatched. Per the germline V gene, CDR1 is LGHNT and CDR2 is FRNRAP. The CDR3: CASGLVLREGGGELFF. The CDR3 DNA follows: TGTGCTAGTGGTTTGGTACTCAGGGAGGGCGGCGGGGAGCTGTTTTTT.

The DNA of the CDR3 is TGTGCCAGCCAAGAGATCAATCAGCCCCAGCATTTT. It encodes CASQEINQPQHF. V and J are TRBV28 and TRBJ1-5; D remains unclear. Germline V CDR1 and CDR2: MDHEN, SYDVKM. The CDR3 extends over 12 amino acids. V gave up 8 bases and J gave up 3 bases, with 8 bases separating them.

This clone showed up just a few times. V gene TRBV28 combines with J gene TRBJ1-5; 8 bases agree with TRBD1. CDR1 is MDHEN, CDR2 SYDVKM, per germline. This CDR3 has 12 residues. V was pared by 8 bases and J by 6 bases, with 3 bases of the junction left unmatched. CDR3 in DNA: TGTGCCAGCCGACAGGGGAGTCAGCCCCAGCATTTT. Translating gives CASRQGSQPQHF.

This chain uses TRBV29-1 with TRBJ1-1; TRBD1 might be the D (6 bases). Germline-derived CDR1 and CDR2 are SQVTM and ANQGSEA. The CDR3 loop spans 15 amino acids. The V gene lost 6 bases and the J gene lost 5 bases, with 22 bases spanning the gap. CDR3 bases: TGCAGCGTCGCCTTTATGGGGGCTTGGTCGACTGAAGCTTTCTTT. It yields the protein CSVAFMGAWSTEAFF.

This clone is judged medium-sized. V usage is TRBV7-3 and J usage is TRBJ2-3; D assignment may be TRBD1 or TRBD2 (5 bases each). V lost 5 bases and J 2 bases, leaving 14 bases between the germline ends. The CDR3 consists of 15 residues. The germline V gene encodes CDR1 SGHTA and CDR2 FQGTGA. The CDR3 reads CASSPVGTFTDTQYF. The CDR3 region has the DNA TGTGCCAGCAGCCCCGTGGGGACCTTCACAGATACGCAGTATTTT.

V and J are TRBV29-1 and TRBJ2-5; 7 nucleotides align to TRBD1. This CDR3 spans 11 amino acids. CDR1 is SQVTM and CDR2 is ANQGSEA in the germline V gene. V lost 6 bases and J lost 3; bases outside the gene matches: 1. The CDR3 bases are TGCAGCGTAGGGACAGAAGAGACCCAGTACTTC. It translates to CSVGTEETQYF.

V gene TRBV18 combines with J gene TRBJ1-4, with D unresolved. Germline lookup yields CDR1 KGHSH and CDR2 LQKENI. V was clipped by 3 bases and J by 0 bases, with 14 bases between them. The CDR3 covers 17 residues. DNA for the CDR3: TGTGCCAGCTCACCCGACCAGACAAAAACAACTAATGAAAAACTGTTTTTT. Its protein product is CASSPDQTKTTNEKLFF.

V gene TRBV27 combines with J gene TRBJ2-5; the D gene could be TRBD1 or TRBD2 (5 bases each). In germline, CDR1 is MNHEY, CDR2 SMNVEV (reference sequence). V was shortened by 6 bases and J by 4 bases, with 21 bases between the two germline ends. The CDR3 is 16 amino acids. The CDR3 sequence: CASRVPGPRAGETQYF. CDR3 sequence (DNA): TGTGCCAGCAGAGTGCCGGGACCCAGGGCGGGAGAGACCCAGTACTTC.

This clone was recorded a few times. The chain joins TRBV2 to TRBJ2-7, with D possibly being TRBD1 or TRBD2 (5 bases each). Per germline, CDR1 SNHLY and CDR2 FYNNEI. V dropped 7 bases and J dropped 6 bases, with 16 bases sitting between them. The CDR3 has 13 amino acids. The CDR3 DNA is TGTGCCAGCATGAGGGCAGGGCGGTTCGAGCAGTACTTC. Residues: CASMRAGRFEQYF.

The CDR3 DNA is TGTGCCTGGAGGTCGGCGAACACTGAAGCTTTCTTT. Its translation: CAWRSANTEAFF. The chain employs TRBV30 and TRBJ1-1; no clear D. Looked up from germline, CDR1 is GTSNPN and CDR2 is SVGIG (reference sequence). The V end was cut by 3 bases, the J end by 1 base, with 6 bases between. The CDR3 length is 12 residues. Full variable domain (remainder filled in from reference TRBV30 and TRBJ1-1): SQTIHQWPATLVQPVGSPLSLECTVEGTSNPNLYWYRQAAGRGLQLLFYSVGIGQISSEVPQNLSASRPQDRQFILSSKKLLLSDSGFYLCAWRSANTEAFFGQGTRLTVV.

CDR3 coding DNA: TGCGCCAGCAGCCAAGGACTAGCGGGTTCCAAAAACATTCAGTACTTC. Translating gives CASSQGLAGSKNIQYF. The genes are TRBV4-1 and TRBJ2-4; 10 bases are shared with TRBD2. Germline-derived CDR1 and CDR2 are MGHRA and YSYEKL. The CDR3 spans 16 residues. The trim removed 1 base at V and 2 bases at J, leaving 2 bases unmatched.

V usage is TRBV6-1 and J usage is TRBJ2-5; 7 bases align to TRBD2. J lost 4 bases, V lost 0 bases, and 8 bases had no gene match. This CDR3 comprises 16 residues. CDR1 and CDR2 (germline): MNHNS, SASEGT. The DNA for the CDR3 is TGTGCCAGCAGTGAAGCGAACAAGCGGGATGGAGAGACCCAGTACTTC. It encodes CASSEANKRDGETQYF.

CDR3 loop: CASSPGVPETQYF. The CDR3 bases are TGTGCCAGCAGTCCTGGAGTTCCAGAGACCCAGTACTTC. The gene calls are TRBV6-5 and TRBJ2-5; D is unclear. V was trimmed by 5 bases and J by 4 bases, leaving 11 bases between them. CDR3 length: 13 amino acids. The germline V gene has CDR1 MNHEY and CDR2 SVGAGI.

This clone was found once. The chain links TRBV10-3 to TRBJ1-2; D is undetermined. The CDR3 covers 13 residues. The germline V gene encodes CDR1 ENHRY and CDR2 SYGVKD. Trimming cost V 4 bases and J 2 bases, with 8 bases left between them. CDR3 sequence: CAISADTNYGYTF. CDR3 nucleotide sequence: TGTGCCATCAGTGCTGACACAAACTATGGCTACACCTTC.

This clone was seen only once. The chain carries TRBV6-6 and TRBJ1-3, with 7 positions matching TRBD1. V was pared by 5 bases and J by 5 bases, with 6 bases of the junction left unmatched. The V gene's germline CDR1 is MNHNY and CDR2 SVGAGI (reference sequence). This CDR3 region has 14 residues. The CDR3 loop reads CASSQQGVRNTIYF. Written as DNA, the CDR3 is TGTGCCAGCAGTCAGCAGGGGGTCCGAAACACCATATATTTT.

This chain joins TRBV9 and TRBJ1-3; no definite D call. Per germline, CDR1 SGDLS and CDR2 YYNGEE. V was clipped by 4 bases and J by 0 bases, with 2 bases between them. This CDR3 spans 12 amino acids. This chain's CDR3 is CASSFSGNTIYF. CDR3 DNA: TGTGCCAGCAGCTTCTCTGGAAACACCATATATTTT.

The rearrangement uses TRBV6-5 and TRBJ2-2; D is ambiguous. Trimming took off 2 bases at V and 4 bases at J, with 8 bases between the two ends. Germline CDR1 MNHEY, CDR2 SVGAGI. The length of the CDR3 is 14 residues. The CDR3 protein is CASSYVTSTGELFF. CDR3 DNA sequence: TGTGCCAGCAGTTACGTAACTTCCACCGGGGAGCTGTTTTTT.

The chain carries TRBV29-1 and TRBJ2-3; D may correspond to TRBD1 or TRBD2 (5 bases each). V was pared by 5 bases and J by 5 bases, with 17 bases between. The V gene's germline CDR1 is SQVTM and CDR2 ANQGSEA. This CDR3 spans 14 amino acids. The CDR3 DNA is TGCAGCGTTTCCCCCGGGACCGCGGGAGATACGCAGTATTTT. Protein sequence: CSVSPGTAGDTQYF.

This chain joins TRBV28 and TRBJ1-1; D unresolved. The germline V and J ends were trimmed by 2 bases and 8 bases, with 9 bases remaining between them. This CDR3 region has 12 residues. The germline V gene encodes CDR1 MDHEN and CDR2 SYDVKM. The CDR3 DNA follows: TGTGCCAGCAGTTTAAGCCTGGTAGAAGCTTTCTTT. Translating it yields CASSLSLVEAFF.

The CDR3 loop is CASSYNRGTEAFF. CDR3 in DNA: TGTGCCAGCAGTTACAACAGGGGCACTGAAGCTTTCTTT. This chain connects TRBV28 to TRBJ1-1; 7 bases are a match to TRBD1. Germline CDR1 reads MDHEN; CDR2 reads SYDVKM. CDR3 size: 13 residues. With V trimmed by 4 bases and J by 4 bases, 3 bases remained unmatched.

This chain links TRBV6-5 with TRBJ2-1; tentatively, D is TRBD1 or TRBD2 (6 bases each). Germline V gene data show CDR1 as MNHEY and CDR2 as SVGAGI. The CDR3 contains 14 residues. The V gene lost 7 bases and the J gene lost 0 bases, with 10 bases spanning the gap. CDR3 sequence: CASNGGSSYNEQFF. DNA for the CDR3: TGTGCCAGCAACGGGGGCTCCTCCTACAATGAGCAGTTCTTC.